This T cell receptor beta chain is from a study of T cells in Graves' hyperthyroidism and ophthalmopathy. Diagnosis relied on clinical symptoms, serum thyroxine and TRAb, thyroid ultrasound and orbital computed tomography. The source material, RNA transcripts, was used to amplify TCR beta CDR3 regions. During a first-round RT-PCR of the TCR CDR3, the HTBI primer set was used. A single record per CDR3 protein comes from TCRdb applying MiXCR to the multiplex PCR reads. The sample gives hundreds of thousands of distinct CDR3 sequences, over 40% of which show up once; approximately 6.8% is in the top ten. Turning to this clonotype: What it recognizes is unknown.

General observations from the study: By a 13 V-J model, ophthalmopathy was set apart from stable hyperthyroidism. Also found in blood were most expanded thyroid clonotypes above 0.001.

This sequence was found in an adult man with Graves' disease, either hyperthyroidism or ophthalmopathy (not recorded which). Sequenced input: peripheral blood or thyroid tissue (not recorded which).

Here the CDR3 reads CASSFGQGAAEKLFF. CDR3 bases: TGTGCCAGCAGCTTTGGCCAGGGGGCGGCTGAAAAACTGTTTTTT. This chain connects TRBV7-9 to TRBJ1-4, with TRBD1 identical over 8 bases. The CDR3 runs to 15 residues. The germline gives CDR1 SEHNR, CDR2 FQNEAQ (reference sequence). V lost 3 bases to trimming and J lost 7 bases; unmatched junction nucleotides: 7.